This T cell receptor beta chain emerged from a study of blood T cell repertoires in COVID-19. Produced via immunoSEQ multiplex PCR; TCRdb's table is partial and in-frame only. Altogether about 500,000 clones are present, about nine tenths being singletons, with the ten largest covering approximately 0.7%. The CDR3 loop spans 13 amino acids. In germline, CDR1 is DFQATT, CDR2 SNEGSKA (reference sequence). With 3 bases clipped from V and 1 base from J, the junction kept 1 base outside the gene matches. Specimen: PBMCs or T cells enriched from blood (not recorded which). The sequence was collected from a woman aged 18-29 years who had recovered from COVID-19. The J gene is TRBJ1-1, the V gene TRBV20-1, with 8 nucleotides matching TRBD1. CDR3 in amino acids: CSASGTGNTEAFF. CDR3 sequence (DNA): TGCAGTGCTAGTGGGACAGGGAACACTGAAGCTTTCTTT.